The next 8 T cell receptor beta chains were all read from a single sample in a study of blood T cell repertoires in COVID-19. Data came from immunoSEQ multiplex PCR; TCRdb stores just in-frame clones and leaves some out. The table includes around 300,000 clones, 88% detected once. The sequenced material came from peripheral blood. These receptors all stem from a woman aged 30 to 39 with COVID-19, enrolled during active disease.

This sequence joins TRBV11-2 and TRBJ1-2; a possible D gene is TRBD1 (6 bases). CDR1 and CDR2 (germline): SGHAT, FQNNGV. The CDR3 has 15 residues. Trimming left V 1 base short and J 8 bases short, with 17 bases between. The CDR3: CASSLVGQTNRGYTF. DNA for the CDR3: TGTGCCAGCAGCTTAGTAGGACAGACGAACCGGGGCTACACCTTC. Together with reference TRBV11-2 and TRBJ1-2, the CDR3 gives the full variable domain: EAGVAQSPRYKIIEKRQSVAFWCNPISGHATLYWYQQILGQGPKLLIQFQNNGVVDDSQLPKDRFSAERLKGVDSTLKIQPAKLEDSAVYLCASSLVGQTNRGYTFGSGTRLTVV.

J is TRBJ2-3 and V is TRBV29-1; D remains unclear. From germline, CDR1 is SQVTM and CDR2 ANQGSEA. The CDR3 spans 11 residues. Trimming removed 5 bases from V and 4 bases from J, with 7 bases in between. The CDR3 loop is CSVPFPDTQYF. The DNA of the CDR3 is TGCAGCGTTCCTTTCCCAGATACGCAGTATTTT.

This clone was counted a single time. The genes are TRBV10-3 and TRBJ1-1; TRBD1 matches 11 bases. Germline CDR1 and CDR2: ENHRY and SYGVKD. This CDR3 spans 17 amino acids. V gave up 2 bases and J gave up 5 bases; unmatched junction bases: 10. CDR3 sequence: CAISELGPGQGGTEAFF. CDR3 bases: TGTGCCATCAGTGAGCTGGGGCCGGGACAGGGGGGAACTGAAGCTTTCTTT.

DNA of the CDR3: TGTGCCAGCAGTGAAGCTCCGTATAGCAATCAGCCCCAGCATTTT. Protein product: CASSEAPYSNQPQHF. The chain recombines TRBV6-1 with TRBJ1-5; no clear D. CDR1 MNHNS and CDR2 SASEGT come from the germline V gene. The V and J ends lost 0 bases and 0 bases respectively, with 6 bases between them. CDR3 length: 15 residues.

A single count supports this clone. V gene TRBV11-3 combines with J gene TRBJ1-4; no firm D call. The ends were cut back, 3 bases at V and 7 bases at J, with 12 bases in the middle. This CDR3 is 14 amino acids long. Per the germline V gene, CDR1 is SGHNT and CDR2 is YENEEA. The CDR3 DNA reads TGTGCCAGCAGCTTCCGAACACCAGGTGAAAAACTGTTTTTT. Translated: CASSFRTPGEKLFF.

This clone was observed a handful of times. The J gene is TRBJ2-7, the V gene TRBV7-9, with TRBD1 matching over 7 bases. There are 13 residues in the CDR3. From germline, CDR1 is SEHNR and CDR2 FQNEAQ (reference sequence). With V trimmed by 5 bases and J by 6 bases, 7 bases remained unmatched. The CDR3 region has the DNA TGTGCCAGCAGCCCGGGACAGCTTGGCGAGCAGTACTTC. Translated, it gives CASSPGQLGEQYF.

The genes are TRBV5-5 and TRBJ2-1; D possibly corresponds to TRBD1 (5 bases). Germline CDR1 SGHKS, CDR2 YYEKEE (reference sequence). The V end lost 2 bases, the J end lost 10 bases, and 13 bases lay between the germline ends. The CDR3 is 13 residues long. The CDR3 DNA sequence: TGTGCCAGCAGCTTTTTCAAGGGGCTGGAGCAGTTCTTC. It codes for CASSFFKGLEQFF.

The chain carries TRBV7-2 and TRBJ1-1; weak D call: TRBD1 (6 bases). There are 13 residues in the CDR3. Trimming removed 1 base at V and 5 bases at J, with 8 bases between. From germline, CDR1 is SGHTA and CDR2 FQGNSA. CDR3 protein: CASSLVRGTEAFF. The CDR3 DNA reads as TGTGCCAGCAGCTTAGTAAGGGGGACTGAAGCTTTCTTT.